One sample yielded the 20 T cell receptor beta chains listed below, sequenced in a study of CD8+ T cells in alopecia areata. RNA was isolated and reverse transcribed to cDNA, the sequencing template. Measured with immunoSEQ multiplex PCR; TCRdb has only the in-frame clones, and not every one. The table records more than 150,000 clones, roughly three fifths of them present only once. The treatment here: oral pan-JAK inhibitor, 5-10 mg twice daily. The material was CD4+ T cells sorted from blood, obtained at week 4, from a patient treated with tofacitinib. All receptors come from a human donor with alopecia areata.

This chain connects TRBV6-6 to TRBJ2-7; D remains ambiguous. The germline CDR1 and CDR2 sequences are MNHNY and SVGAGI (reference sequence). The ends were cut back, 6 bases at V and 2 bases at J, with 5 bases in the middle. The length of the CDR3 is 11 residues. Here the CDR3 DNA reads TGTGCCAGCAGGGCGACCTACGAGCAGTACTTC. It translates to CASRATYEQYF.

The chain has TRBV11-3 and TRBJ1-1; D unclear. Germline values: CDR1 SGHNT, CDR2 YENEEA. The CDR3 has 14 residues. The V end was cut by 5 bases, the J end by 0 bases, with 10 bases between. CDR3 bases: TGTGCCAGCAGCGACGGGCCTATGAACACTGAAGCTTTCTTT. It is translated as CASSDGPMNTEAFF.

The V and J genes are TRBV29-1 and TRBJ2-5; D is uncertain. Trimming pared 4 bases from V and 12 bases from J, leaving 18 bases between. Germline V gene data show CDR1 as SQVTM and CDR2 as ANQGSEA. The CDR3 runs to 12 residues. CDR3 residues: CSVGERTPWEYF. The CDR3 nucleotides read TGCAGCGTTGGCGAAAGGACCCCTTGGGAGTACTTC.

CDR3 protein: CASSYRGNSPLHF. In nucleotides, the CDR3 is TGTGCCAGCAGTTACAGGGGAAATTCACCCCTCCACTTT. This chain links TRBV6-5 with TRBJ1-6, with D perhaps matching TRBD1 (5 bases). CDR1 and CDR2 from the germline V gene are MNHEY and SVGAGI. Trimming left V 2 bases short and J 7 bases short, with 6 bases between. This CDR3 has 13 residues.

This clone showed up just a few times. J is TRBJ1-2 and V is TRBV7-2, with a weak D call TRBD1 (5 bases). Looked up from germline, CDR1 is SGHTA and CDR2 is FQGNSA. The CDR3 extends over 13 amino acids. Trimming stripped 7 bases from V and 6 bases from J, with 15 bases between. DNA for the CDR3: TGTGCCAGCACCTACCCAGGGATCGATGGCTACACCTTC. Translation gives CASTYPGIDGYTF. Drawing the rest from reference TRBV7-2 and TRBJ1-2, the complete variable domain is GAGVSQSPSNKVTEKGKDVELRCDPISGHTALYWYRQSLGQGLEFLIYFQGNSAPDKSGLPSDRFSAERTGGSVSTLTIQRTQQEDSAVYLCASTYPGIDGYTFGSGTRLTVV.

Note on this clone: At one boundary the junction diverges from the germline segment, which might be a read error. The chain couples TRBV30 to TRBJ2-7; D uncertain. Germline V gene lookup returns CDR1 GTSNPN and CDR2 SVGIG (reference sequence). This CDR3 spans 12 amino acids. The CDR3 DNA follows: TGTGCCTGGAGTGCCCTTGGACGGACCCAGGACTTC. Translation gives CAWSALGRTQDF.

This rearrangement joins TRBV19 to TRBJ1-5, with D maybe TRBD1 (5 bases). This CDR3 has 15 amino acids. Germline V gene lookup returns CDR1 LNHDA and CDR2 SQIVND (reference sequence). With 5 bases removed from V and 0 bases from J, the gap between germline ends came to 11 bases. The CDR3 DNA is TGTGCCAGTAGTTCAGGGTACTTTAGCAATCAGCCCCAGCATTTT. It yields the protein CASSSGYFSNQPQHF.

J is TRBJ2-1 and V is TRBV4-2, with D tentatively TRBD2 (6 bases). This CDR3 region has 16 residues. V lost 1 base and J lost 7, with 17 bases in between. Germline V gene sequence: CDR1 LGHNA, CDR2 YNFKEQ. CDR3 sequence: CASSQGPSGSGNEQFF. In DNA, the CDR3 is TGTGCCAGCAGCCAAGGGCCCTCGGGGAGCGGGAATGAGCAGTTCTTC.

This clone has just one count. Its ends do not fully match the called genes, so a read error is possible. The rearrangement uses TRBV2 and TRBJ2-5; unclear D gene. The CDR3 runs 10 residues. Germline CDR1 is SNHLY and CDR2 is FYNNEI. In DNA form, the CDR3 reads TGTGCCAGCAGTGGCGACCACCTGAACTTC. This encodes CASSGDHLNF.

This clone has more than one count but fewer than ten. This chain links TRBV25-1 with TRBJ1-1; D gene ambiguous. This CDR3 is built from 11 residues. The germline CDR1 and CDR2 sequences are MGHDK and SYGVNS. V was cut by 4 bases and J by 3 bases, with 3 bases left in between. In nucleotides, the CDR3 is TGTGCCAGCAGTGCCTACACTGAAGCTTTCTTT. Its translation is CASSAYTEAFF.

The chain is built from TRBV6-5 and TRBJ1-1, with D unclear. Looked up from germline, CDR1 is MNHEY and CDR2 is SVGAGI. The CDR3 contains 12 residues. V dropped 8 bases and J dropped 3 bases, with 10 bases sitting between them. In nucleotides, the CDR3 is TGTGCCAGCCGAGGAGGCTACACTGAAGCTTTCTTT. It translates to CASRGGYTEAFF.

V usage is TRBV5-1 and J usage is TRBJ2-5, with D hard to call. This CDR3 is 13 amino acids long. The V end lost 5 bases, the J end lost 0 bases, and 8 bases lay between the germline ends. Germline values: CDR1 SGHRS, CDR2 YFSETQ. CDR3 nucleotides: TGCGCCAGCAGACCTCGAGACCAAGAGACCCAGTACTTC. Residues: CASRPRDQETQYF.

The chain recombines TRBV5-4 with TRBJ1-2; 8 nucleotides agree with TRBD1. CDR1 and CDR2 from the germline V gene are SGHNT and YYREEE (reference sequence). Unmatched junction bases numbered 0, after V lost 0 bases and J lost 2 bases. The CDR3 contains 14 residues. The CDR3: CASSLGTGNYGYTF. The DNA for the CDR3 is TGTGCCAGCAGCTTGGGGACAGGGAACTATGGCTACACCTTC.

The chain joins TRBV6-6 to TRBJ2-7; D possibly corresponds to TRBD1 (6 bases). This CDR3 has 13 amino acids. Trimming removed 6 bases from V and 5 bases from J, with 14 bases in between. Germline V gene data show CDR1 as MNHNY and CDR2 as SVGAGI (reference sequence). The CDR3 loop reads CASRPQGDHEQYF. CDR3 nucleotides: TGTGCCAGCAGACCACAGGGTGATCACGAGCAGTACTTC.

This sequence joins TRBV27 and TRBJ1-6; maybe TRBD1 (6 bases). This CDR3 has 15 residues. Germline assignment: CDR1 MNHEY and CDR2 SMNVEV (reference sequence). Trimming shortened V by 5 bases and J by 4 bases, and 12 bases separated the two germline ends. The CDR3 DNA reads as TGTGCCAGCAGTCTAAGGACAGAGTATAATTCACCCCTCCACTTT. This codes for CASSLRTEYNSPLHF.

The chain couples TRBV7-9 to TRBJ2-3; 7 bases agree with TRBD2. This CDR3 has 14 amino acids. Germline CDR1 SEHNR, CDR2 FQNEAQ (reference sequence). With V trimmed by 3 bases and J by 4 bases, 4 bases remained unmatched. CDR3 in amino acids: CASSLGGEADTQYF. The CDR3 nucleotides are TGTGCCAGCAGCTTGGGAGGGGAGGCAGATACGCAGTATTTT.

The chain recombines TRBV4-1 with TRBJ2-7, with 8 bases lining up with TRBD1. The CDR3 extends over 14 amino acids. Trimming took 2 bases from V and 1 from J; bases not matched to a gene: 1. Germline V lookup: CDR1 MGHRA, CDR2 YSYEKL. The chain's CDR3 is CASSQTGGSYEQYF. The CDR3 DNA follows: TGCGCCAGCAGCCAAACAGGGGGTTCCTACGAGCAGTACTTC.

This chain uses TRBV9 with TRBJ2-1; D remains unclear. The germline V gene has CDR1 SGDLS and CDR2 YYNGEE. Trimming took 2 bases from V and 6 from J, leaving 6 bases between them. The CDR3 has 12 amino acids. CDR3 loop: CASSVAFNEQFF. The CDR3 bases are TGTGCCAGCAGCGTGGCCTTCAATGAGCAGTTCTTC.

This clone was detected only a few times. V and J are TRBV4-1 and TRBJ1-4, with D possibly being TRBD1 (6 bases). The CDR3 runs to 14 residues. CDR1 is MGHRA, CDR2 YSYEKL, per germline. V lost 4 bases to trimming and J lost 7 bases, with 13 bases between them. In DNA form, the CDR3 reads TGCGCCAGCAGCCTACAGGGAGGGAGTGAAAAACTGTTTTTT. Translation: CASSLQGGSEKLFF.

The rearrangement uses TRBV30 and TRBJ2-1; 9 nucleotides match TRBD2. There are 15 residues in the CDR3. The J segment lost 6 bases and the V segment lost 0 bases, leaving 6 bases of the junction unmatched. Looked up from germline, CDR1 is GTSNPN and CDR2 is SVGIG (reference sequence). CDR3 sequence: CAWSVGSGGSNEQFF. The DNA of the CDR3 is TGTGCCTGGAGTGTCGGTAGCGGGGGATCCAATGAGCAGTTCTTC. The full variable domain, its missing parts supplied by reference TRBV30 and TRBJ2-1, is SQTIHQWPATLVQPVGSPLSLECTVEGTSNPNLYWYRQAAGRGLQLLFYSVGIGQISSEVPQNLSASRPQDRQFILSSKKLLLSDSGFYLCAWSVGSGGSNEQFFGPGTRLTVL.